Shown below are 20 T cell receptor beta chains from a single sample sequenced in a study of beta chain features in type 1 diabetes. The authors reverse transcribed all of the isolated RNA, so sequencing captured expressed TCRB transcripts. Using immunoSEQ multiplex PCR, the repertoire was profiled, and TCRdb retains in-frame clones only, with some absent. Among around 99,000 clones, about two fifths were seen once, and the ten largest hold over 0.05%. Sequenced sample: stem cell memory CD4+ T cells from blood. The receptors were gathered from a woman younger than 30 in good health.

The chain carries TRBV7-2 and TRBJ2-7; the match to TRBD1 covers 7 bases. This CDR3 contains 14 residues. V dropped 6 bases and J dropped 7; count of bases not matched to a gene: 12. Germline V gene lookup returns CDR1 SGHTA and CDR2 FQGNSA. The CDR3 nucleotides are TGTGCCAGCAGACGACCGGGACAGCGCCCTGAGCAGTACTTC. Translation gives CASRRPGQRPEQYF.

The chain uses TRBV29-1 and TRBJ2-7; the match to TRBD2 covers 8 bases. V gave up 6 bases and J gave up 6 bases; unmatched junction bases: 10. This CDR3 has 13 amino acids. CDR1 and CDR2 (germline): SQVTM, ANQGSEA. The CDR3 reads CSVARGGPREQYF. The CDR3 DNA sequence: TGCAGCGTCGCCCGGGGGGGCCCTCGCGAGCAGTACTTC.

This clone has just a few counts. V gene TRBV30 combines with J gene TRBJ2-3; 12 bases map to TRBD2. The CDR3 sequence is 16 residues long. V gave up 3 bases and J gave up 2 bases; unmatched junction bases: 6. From germline, CDR1 is GTSNPN and CDR2 SVGIG (reference sequence). The CDR3 DNA follows: TGTGCCTGGAGCCGAGGACTAGCGGGAAACACAGATACGCAGTATTTT. It codes for CAWSRGLAGNTDTQYF.

Only a few counts were recorded for this clone. The chain combines TRBV28 with TRBJ2-6, with TRBD1 identical over 7 bases. The CDR3 extends over 17 amino acids. Losses at the gene ends were 5 bases for V and 2 bases for J; bases not matched to a gene: 9. CDR1 is MDHEN, CDR2 SYDVKM, per germline. The CDR3 spells CASSSRGMVAGANVLTF. The CDR3 region has the DNA TGTGCCAGCAGTAGCAGGGGGATGGTAGCTGGGGCCAACGTCCTGACTTTC.

This clone was counted only a few times. The chain has TRBV5-1 and TRBJ1-1, with a possible D match to TRBD1 (5 bases). From germline, CDR1 is SGHRS and CDR2 YFSETQ. V gave up 5 bases and J gave up 2 bases, with 13 bases separating them. The CDR3 totals 14 residues. The DNA for the CDR3 is TGCGCCAGCAGGTCTGACAGAACTAACACTGAAGCTTTCTTT. Protein product: CASRSDRTNTEAFF.

The gene calls are TRBV29-1 and TRBJ2-7; D might be TRBD2 (6 bases). CDR1 is SQVTM and CDR2 is ANQGSEA in the germline V gene. The CDR3 is 13 residues long. The V and J ends lost 7 bases and 6 bases respectively, with 19 bases between them. CDR3 loop: CSADLGGNLEQYF. CDR3 nucleotide sequence: TGCAGCGCTGACCTTGGGGGGAATCTCGAGCAGTACTTC.

This chain connects TRBV28 to TRBJ2-7; tentative D call: TRBD2 (6 bases). The CDR3 extends over 16 amino acids. The V gene lost 6 bases and the J gene lost 2 bases, with 20 bases spanning the gap. CDR1 and CDR2 (germline): MDHEN, SYDVKM. For the CDR3, the DNA is TGTGCCAGCAGCTCAAGTAGCGGCCTTCCCGCCTACGAGCAGTACTTC. Translated: CASSSSSGLPAYEQYF.

V is TRBV28 and J is TRBJ2-7; 10 bases line up with TRBD2. With V trimmed by 7 bases and J by 10 bases, 10 bases remained unmatched. Per the germline V gene, CDR1 is MDHEN and CDR2 is SYDVKM. The CDR3 loop spans 13 amino acids. As DNA, the CDR3 is TGTGCCAGCACCATGGCGGGACTAGCGATTCAGTACTTC. This encodes CASTMAGLAIQYF.

The rearrangement joins TRBV7-9 to TRBJ2-3, with D possibly TRBD2 on 5 matching bases. The ends were cut back, 5 bases at V and 3 bases at J, with 18 bases in the middle. The CDR3 runs 16 residues. The germline CDR1 and CDR2 sequences are SEHNR and FQNEAQ (reference sequence). CDR3 loop: CASSTVDSSWTDTQYF. DNA of the CDR3: TGTGCCAGCAGCACAGTGGACTCCAGCTGGACAGATACGCAGTATTTT.

This clone was counted between two and nine times. The V call is TRBV2, the J call TRBJ2-2; D is ambiguous. V dropped 3 bases and J dropped 6 bases, with 11 bases sitting between them. The CDR3 runs 14 residues. Per the germline V gene, CDR1 is SNHLY and CDR2 is FYNNEI. The CDR3 spells CASSDSGWAGELFF. DNA for the CDR3: TGTGCCAGCAGTGACTCAGGCTGGGCCGGGGAGCTGTTTTTT.

A few counts support this clone. The chain has TRBV11-2 and TRBJ2-7; 8 positions agree with TRBD2. The CDR3 is 15 residues long. V shed 5 bases, J shed 1 base, and the junction held 7 bases outside the gene matches. Germline V gives CDR1 SGHAT, CDR2 FQNNGV. In nucleotides, the CDR3 is TGTGCCAGCAGCCTGAGTCTAGCGGGTTCCTACGAGCAGTACTTC. Residues: CASSLSLAGSYEQYF. The full variable domain, completed using reference TRBV11-2 and TRBJ2-7, is EAGVAQSPRYKIIEKRQSVAFWCNPISGHATLYWYQQILGQGPKLLIQFQNNGVVDDSQLPKDRFSAERLKGVDSTLKIQPAKLEDSAVYLCASSLSLAGSYEQYFGPGTRLTVT.

The chain links TRBV18 to TRBJ2-3; no clear D gene. The CDR3 is 14 amino acids. Germline values: CDR1 KGHSH, CDR2 LQKENI. V gave up 3 bases and J gave up 0 bases, with 7 bases separating them. This CDR3 reads CASSPPGSTDTQYF. The CDR3 DNA reads as TGTGCCAGCTCACCGCCAGGAAGCACAGATACGCAGTATTTT.

The chain employs TRBV30 and TRBJ2-3; TRBD1 is a possible D gene (5 bases). Germline V gives CDR1 GTSNPN, CDR2 SVGIG (reference sequence). Trimming took 2 bases from V and 9 from J, leaving 15 bases between them. The CDR3 runs 13 residues. This chain's CDR3 is CAWSTAGRLTQYF. For the CDR3, the DNA is TGTGCCTGGAGTACGGCAGGGCGTTTAACGCAGTATTTT.

This clone was counted between two and nine times. The chain recombines TRBV19 with TRBJ2-1, with 9 bases fitting TRBD2. J gave up 6 bases and V 1 base, and 10 bases lay outside the gene matches. CDR3 length: 17 amino acids. Germline CDR1 and CDR2: LNHDA and SQIVND (reference sequence). The CDR3 DNA sequence: TGTGCCAGTAGTATAGGGGTGACTAGCGGAGACGTCAATGAGCAGTTCTTC. Its translation: CASSIGVTSGDVNEQFF. The full variable domain, with the rest looked up from reference TRBV19 and TRBJ2-1, is DGGITQSPKYLFRKEGQNVTLSCEQNLNHDAMYWYRQDPGQGLRLIYYSQIVNDFQKGDIAEGYSVSREKKESFPLTVTSAQKNPTAFYLCASSIGVTSGDVNEQFFGPGTRLTVL.

The chain combines TRBV7-2 with TRBJ2-7; weak D call: TRBD2 (5 bases). V was clipped by 4 bases and J by 1 base, with 14 bases between them. Germline lookup yields CDR1 SGHTA and CDR2 FQGNSA. This CDR3 has 15 residues. The CDR3 nucleotides are TGTGCCAGCAGCTCGCGGACTTATCCGTCCTACGAGCAGTACTTC. This sequence encodes CASSSRTYPSYEQYF. The full variable domain, with the rest looked up from reference TRBV7-2 and TRBJ2-7, is GAGVSQSPSNKVTEKGKDVELRCDPISGHTALYWYRQSLGQGLEFLIYFQGNSAPDKSGLPSDRFSAERTGGSVSTLTIQRTQQEDSAVYLCASSSRTYPSYEQYFGPGTRLTVT.

This clone was detected a few times. The chain carries TRBV29-1 and TRBJ2-1; weak D call: TRBD1 (8 bases). V shed 8 bases and J shed 4 bases, with 21 bases lying between them. This CDR3 region has 15 residues. The V gene's germline CDR1 is SQVTM and CDR2 ANQGSEA. The CDR3 is CSLRSTGGLYNEQFF. The CDR3 DNA is TGCAGCCTGCGCTCTACAGGGGGACTATACAATGAGCAGTTCTTC.

V gene TRBV18 combines with J gene TRBJ2-1; 9 bases are a match to TRBD2. In germline, CDR1 is KGHSH, CDR2 LQKENI. J lost 7 bases, V lost 3 bases, and 10 bases had no gene match. The CDR3 is 16 residues long. This CDR3 reads CASSPLMREGRNEQFF. The DNA for the CDR3 is TGTGCCAGCTCACCTTTGATGCGGGAGGGGAGGAATGAGCAGTTCTTC.

V usage is TRBV27 and J usage is TRBJ1-1, with TRBD1 as a possible D gene (6 bases). The CDR3 has 13 residues. Trimming cost V 4 bases and J 6 bases, with 12 bases left between them. Looked up from germline, CDR1 is MNHEY and CDR2 is SMNVEV (reference sequence). The CDR3 nucleotides are TGTGCCAGCAGTTCGATTCAGGGGTCTGAAGCTTTCTTT. This translates into CASSSIQGSEAFF.

The chain couples TRBV15 to TRBJ1-5; unclear D gene. The CDR3 extends over 13 amino acids. CDR1 and CDR2 (germline): LNHNV, YYDKDF (reference sequence). Trimming shortened V by 1 base and J by 4 bases, and 5 bases separated the two germline ends. The CDR3 reads CATSRGQNQPQHF. The CDR3 DNA reads TGTGCCACCAGCAGAGGTCAAAATCAGCCCCAGCATTTT.

This clone has just one count. The DNA for the CDR3 is TGTGCCAGCAGCCATACCTACGAGCAGTACTTC. It translates to CASSHTYEQYF. The genes are TRBV14 and TRBJ2-7; unclear D gene. Germline lookup yields CDR1 SGHDN and CDR2 FVKESK. CDR3 length equals 11 residues. With 3 bases removed from V and 2 bases from J, the gap between germline ends came to 2 bases.